Listed below are T cell receptor beta chains from one sample, sequenced in a study of blood T cell repertoires in COVID-19. The protocol was immunoSEQ multiplex PCR, while the TCRdb copy is restricted to in-frame clones and leaves out a portion. The sample contains about 99,000 clones, 85% to 90% of which appear only once. The sample comprised peripheral blood. These receptors came from a man aged 45 to 65 with COVID-19, enrolled during active disease. The conserved cysteine and the conserved F or W are not part of the CDR3 here. The order of the fields is V gene, J gene, CDR3 protein.

V gene: TRBV3-1/TRBV3-2; J gene: TRBJ2-2; CDR3 protein: ASSQSGQAGELF
V gene: TRBV19; J gene: TRBJ1-5; CDR3 protein: ATRQHSNQPQH
V gene: TRBV19; J gene: TRBJ1-2; CDR3 protein: ASKPPGQWNYGYT
V gene: TRBV11-3; J gene: TRBJ2-1; CDR3 protein: ASSQQGNEQF
V gene: TRBV24-1; J gene: TRBJ2-5; CDR3 protein: ATSEPTSGGFGTQY
V gene: TRBV10-3; J gene: TRBJ2-7; CDR3 protein: AISQGKSYEQY
V gene: TRBV5-1; J gene: TRBJ2-1; CDR3 protein: ASSSGGGRNEQF
V gene: TRBV20-1; J gene: TRBJ1-3; CDR3 protein: SASSDTGNTIY
V gene: TRBV5-1; J gene: TRBJ1-3; CDR3 protein: ASSSWGEVAGNTIY
V gene: TRBV3-1/TRBV3-2; J gene: TRBJ1-1; CDR3 protein: ASSHAGNTEAF
V gene: TRBV25-1; J gene: TRBJ2-2; CDR3 protein: ASSESPGAGGRTGELF
V gene: TRBV30; J gene: TRBJ1-3; CDR3 protein: AWSVPEGQVSGNTIY
V gene: TRBV5-8; J gene: TRBJ1-5; CDR3 protein: ASSLPPGDQPQH
V gene: TRBV5-8; J gene: TRBJ1-4; CDR3 protein: ASSFPTGGNEKLF
V gene: TRBV7-9; J gene: TRBJ1-1; CDR3 protein: ASSLGSWWQGDTEAF
V gene: TRBV11-3; J gene: TRBJ2-2; CDR3 protein: ASSQTGVTGELF
V gene: TRBV19; J gene: TRBJ2-3; CDR3 protein: ASTRAPQGVTDTQY
V gene: TRBV3-1/TRBV3-2; J gene: TRBJ1-4; CDR3 protein: ASSQGQNTKDVNEKLF
V gene: TRBV9; J gene: TRBJ1-1; CDR3 protein: ASSVGPNTEAF
V gene: TRBV6-5; J gene: TRBJ1-2; CDR3 protein: ASSPITGGYGYT
V gene: TRBV5-1; J gene: TRBJ2-1; CDR3 protein: ASSLVLGENNEQF
V gene: TRBV20-1; J gene: TRBJ1-6; CDR3 protein: SASLASSYNSPLH
V gene: TRBV6-1; J gene: TRBJ2-7; CDR3 protein: ASSETPTGLYEQY
V gene: TRBV9; J gene: TRBJ1-4; CDR3 protein: ASSVVGRTDNEKLF
V gene: TRBV6-5; J gene: TRBJ1-1; CDR3 protein: ASRRGRGTQAF
V gene: TRBV19; J gene: TRBJ1-5; CDR3 protein: ASSTISNQPQH
V gene: TRBV4-2; J gene: TRBJ1-1; CDR3 protein: ASSQDQATEAF
V gene: TRBV7-2; J gene: TRBJ1-4; CDR3 protein: ASSLLGQGATNEKLF